The rows below give T cell receptor beta chains drawn from one sample of a study of cytotoxic CD8 clonotypes in ibrutinib-treated CLL. Sequenced by immunoSEQ multiplex PCR; TCRdb stores in-frame clones only, minus some. The repertoire consists of some 25,000 clones, with nearly 70% occurring once and the leading ten covering 51%. The sample in question was PBMCs, obtained at disease progression, from a patient treated with ibrutinib. The receptors stem from a human donor with chronic lymphocytic leukemia. Both conserved end residues are part of each CDR3. The D gene is left open where the match is weak. Some rows mark clone size as missing; the rest say once, few, many or name a class of expanded clone.

v_gene: TRBV7-9
j_gene: TRBJ1-1
abundance: NA
d_gene: NA
CDR3aa: CASSLFQGGGEAFF
CDR3nt: TGTGCCAGCAGCTTATTTCAAGGAGGAGGTGAAGCTTTCTTT

v_gene: TRBV4-2
j_gene: TRBJ2-3
abundance: NA
d_gene: TRBD2
CDR3aa: CASSQAVGMAGGPDTQYF
CDR3nt: TGTGCCAGCAGCCAAGCCGTGGGGATGGCGGGGGGGCCCGATACGCAGTATTTT

v_gene: TRBV5-1
j_gene: TRBJ1-2
abundance: once
d_gene: TRBD1
CDR3aa: CASSLGGTTGTVIYGYTF
CDR3nt: TGCGCCAGCAGCTTGGGGGGGACGACAGGGACCGTAATCTATGGCTACACCTTC

v_gene: TRBV18
j_gene: TRBJ1-3
abundance: NA
d_gene: NA
CDR3aa: CASSPRLDSGNTIYF
CDR3nt: TGTGCCAGCTCACCTCGACTAGACTCTGGAAACACCATATATTTT

v_gene: TRBV5-8
j_gene: TRBJ2-7
abundance: once
d_gene: NA
CDR3aa: CASRPGAREQYF
CDR3nt: TGTGCCAGCAGACCCGGAGCCCGCGAGCAGTACTTC

v_gene: TRBV5-8
j_gene: TRBJ1-5
abundance: NA
d_gene: TRBD1
CDR3aa: CASSWGQGAWQPQHF
CDR3nt: TGTGCCAGCAGCTGGGGACAGGGGGCATGGCAGCCCCAGCATTTT

v_gene: TRBV9
j_gene: TRBJ2-7
abundance: NA
d_gene: NA
CDR3aa: CASSVAGAGGSYEQYF
CDR3nt: TGTGCCAGCAGCGTAGCTGGCGCAGGGGGGTCCTACGAGCAGTACTTC

v_gene: TRBV7-9
j_gene: TRBJ1-1
abundance: NA
d_gene: NA
CDR3aa: CASQKQVTEAFF
CDR3nt: TGTGCCAGCCAAAAACAGGTTACTGAAGCTTTCTTT

v_gene: TRBV13
j_gene: TRBJ2-3
abundance: NA
d_gene: TRBD1
CDR3aa: CASSSGTGGWTDTQYF
CDR3nt: TGTGCCAGCAGCAGTGGGACAGGGGGTTGGACAGATACGCAGTATTTT

v_gene: TRBV9
j_gene: TRBJ1-3
abundance: NA
d_gene: NA
CDR3aa: CASSVGRLASGNTIYF
CDR3nt: TGTGCCAGCAGCGTAGGGCGGCTCGCCTCTGGAAACACCATATATTTT

v_gene: TRBV5-1
j_gene: TRBJ2-2
abundance: NA
d_gene: NA
CDR3aa: CASRGGTDTGELFF
CDR3nt: TGCGCCAGCAGAGGAGGGACCGACACCGGGGAGCTGTTTTTT

v_gene: TRBV9
j_gene: TRBJ2-7
abundance: once
d_gene: TRBD1
CDR3aa: CASSVALTGAEQYF
CDR3nt: TGTGCCAGCAGCGTAGCTCTGACAGGGGCCGAGCAGTACTTC

v_gene: TRBV6-5
j_gene: TRBJ1-1
abundance: NA
d_gene: TRBD1
CDR3aa: CASSYSTGGYTEAFF
CDR3nt: TGTGCCAGCAGTTACTCAACAGGGGGATACACTGAAGCTTTCTTT

v_gene: TRBV19
j_gene: TRBJ1-5
abundance: NA
d_gene: NA
CDR3aa: CASSREGKNQPQHF
CDR3nt: TGTGCCAGTAGTAGGGAAGGGAAAAATCAGCCCCAGCATTTT

v_gene: TRBV6-4
j_gene: TRBJ1-4
abundance: NA
d_gene: NA
CDR3aa: CASSERLNEKLFF
CDR3nt: TGTGCCAGCAGTGAACGGTTGAATGAAAAACTGTTTTTT

v_gene: TRBV11-2
j_gene: TRBJ2-1
abundance: NA
d_gene: TRBD2
CDR3aa: CASSLDPGLAGARGQFF
CDR3nt: TGTGCCAGCAGCTTAGATCCCGGACTAGCGGGGGCCCGTGGGCAGTTCTTC

v_gene: TRBV30
j_gene: TRBJ1-2
abundance: NA
d_gene: NA
CDR3aa: CAWSVTGYYGYTF
CDR3nt: TGTGCCTGGAGTGTAACCGGGTACTATGGCTACACCTTC

v_gene: TRBV19
j_gene: TRBJ2-7
abundance: NA
d_gene: NA
CDR3aa: CASSIVTGYEQYF
CDR3nt: TGTGCCAGTAGTATAGTTACAGGGTACGAGCAGTACTTC

v_gene: TRBV7-3
j_gene: TRBJ1-6
abundance: NA
d_gene: TRBD1
CDR3aa: CASSRGTDNSPLHF
CDR3nt: TGTGCCAGCAGCCGTGGGACAGACAATTCACCCCTCCACTTT

v_gene: TRBV7-2
j_gene: TRBJ1-3
abundance: NA
d_gene: TRBD1
CDR3aa: CASSLEDRAGGNTIYF
CDR3nt: TGTGCCAGCAGCTTAGAGGACAGGGCGGGCGGAAACACCATATATTTT

v_gene: TRBV7-9
j_gene: TRBJ2-5
abundance: NA
d_gene: TRBD2
CDR3aa: CASSFSGGEFQETQYF
CDR3nt: TGTGCCAGCAGCTTTTCCGGGGGGGAATTCCAAGAGACCCAGTACTTC

v_gene: TRBV7-3
j_gene: TRBJ2-3
abundance: NA
d_gene: NA
CDR3aa: CASSLGAVGRDTQYF
CDR3nt: TGTGCCAGCAGCTTAGGGGCGGTTGGGCGGGATACGCAGTATTTT

v_gene: TRBV27
j_gene: TRBJ2-3
abundance: once
d_gene: TRBD2
CDR3aa: CASSLVLAGGRDTQYF
CDR3nt: TGTGCCAGCAGTTTGGTACTAGCGGGGGGGCGGGATACGCAGTATTTT

v_gene: TRBV7-2
j_gene: TRBJ2-5
abundance: NA
d_gene: TRBD2
CDR3aa: CASSLRLASGQETQYF
CDR3nt: TGTGCCAGCAGCTTAAGACTAGCGAGCGGACAAGAGACCCAGTACTTC

v_gene: TRBV29-1
j_gene: TRBJ2-3
abundance: NA
d_gene: NA
CDR3aa: CSARQGGRDTQYF
CDR3nt: TGCAGCGCCAGACAGGGAGGAAGGGATACGCAGTATTTT

v_gene: TRBV4-1
j_gene: TRBJ1-2
abundance: NA
d_gene: NA
CDR3aa: CASSQEHRVNGYTF
CDR3nt: TGCGCCAGCAGCCAAGAGCACAGGGTTAATGGCTACACCTTC

v_gene: TRBV5-1
j_gene: TRBJ1-2
abundance: NA
d_gene: NA
CDR3aa: CASSLEGPRSPYGYTF
CDR3nt: TGCGCCAGCAGCTTGGAAGGGCCTCGCTCCCCCTATGGCTACACCTTC